This is a list of T cell receptor beta chains from one sample in a study of cytomegalovirus exposure and HLA in healthy donors. The method was immunoSEQ multiplex PCR; TCRdb's version includes in-frame clones alone and lacks a portion of them. Among approximately 190,000 clones listed, 75% to 90% were seen once. Source material: PBMCs. These receptors were taken from a woman between 50 and 59 years old in good health and CMV-seropositive. Each CDR3 is given with its conserved first and last residue.

cdr3_aa	v_call	j_call
CASSEATGMNTEAFF	TRBV6-1	TRBJ1-1
CSATPGQGAAETQYF	TRBV29-1	TRBJ2-5
CASPDKSTEAFF	TRBV25-1	TRBJ1-1
CASSPSTGGADTQYF	TRBV18	TRBJ2-3
CATSGKTGVPGELFF	TRBV15	TRBJ2-2
CASGFQGRGVNQPQHF	TRBV27	TRBJ1-5
CASSNPSVNTEAFF	TRBV7-2	TRBJ1-1
CASSIPLNTGELFF	TRBV19	TRBJ2-2
CASSHTMGGKEGEQYF	TRBV11-2	TRBJ2-7
CASSLVGDYSGNTIYF	TRBV7-9	TRBJ1-3
CASSLARGGRYNEQFF	TRBV7-8	TRBJ2-1
CASSRQGASTGNTIYF	TRBV5-6	TRBJ1-3
CASSEAGRTLGNTIYF	TRBV2	TRBJ1-3
CASSLGVGQGENEQFF	TRBV5-6	TRBJ2-1
CAISESIPHWGPFSNYGYTF	TRBV10-3	TRBJ1-2
CASSWGQFGRVGELFF	TRBV5-6	TRBJ2-2
CASWTAADGYTF	TRBV7-2	TRBJ1-2
CASSQEVASNQPQHF	TRBV4-3	TRBJ1-5
CASSGGNPYDTQYF	TRBV5-1	TRBJ2-3
CASSLRDRGATDTQYF	TRBV18	TRBJ2-3
CASSVLGTGSHEQYF	TRBV2	TRBJ2-7
CASSSQETQYF	TRBV14	TRBJ2-5
CASSIETSGSYEQYF	TRBV19	TRBJ2-7
CASSVLGLTDTQYF	TRBV25-1	TRBJ2-3
CAISGRDTDTQYF	TRBV10-3	TRBJ2-3
CATSRSQLAGPTDTQYF	TRBV15	TRBJ2-3
CARRGLAGGYQETQYF	TRBV28	TRBJ2-5
CASSYGTGVETQYF	TRBV6-5	TRBJ2-5
CASSYSGGEAFF	TRBV7-2	TRBJ1-1
CATQRGGRDTQYF	TRBV6-5	TRBJ2-3
CATSGDSGNTIYF	TRBV10-3	TRBJ1-3
CASSPGLAGVTNEQFF	TRBV18	TRBJ2-1
CSSQSSLTSGYEQYF	TRBV7-9	.
CASSLQGPNTEAFF	TRBV5-1	TRBJ1-1
CASSLGQDASYEQYF	TRBV5-1	TRBJ2-7
CASSQDRSYEQYF	TRBV4-1	TRBJ2-7
CASSQDRDRILF	TRBV4-1	TRBJ1-2
CASSYFTGEGNTIYF	TRBV6-5	TRBJ1-3
CASSQDRGLGYTF	TRBV4-1	TRBJ1-2
CASGGQGSADTQYF	TRBV2	TRBJ2-3
CSSRPTGGTGANVLTF	TRBV7-9	TRBJ2-6
CASSHAQPGLAGDIGELFF	TRBV23-1	TRBJ2-2
CASSRRGLQETQYF	TRBV4-1	TRBJ2-5
CASSEYTRATEAFF	TRBV6-5	TRBJ1-1
CASRTSSGGYNEQFF	TRBV28	TRBJ2-1
CASTSSGGARTQYF	TRBV6-6	TRBJ2-3
CASSPLGQSNTGELFF	TRBV18	TRBJ2-2
CSARTGEAFF	TRBV20-1	TRBJ1-1
CASRYSNQPQHF	TRBV19	TRBJ1-5
CASTPGGSGANNEQFF	TRBV9	TRBJ2-1
CASSPFYAGDGETQYF	TRBV28	TRBJ2-5
CASSVTSGGRGEQYF	TRBV9	TRBJ2-7
CAGGGTGGANTQYF	TRBV7-8	TRBJ2-3
CASSAGTSRVSYEQYF	TRBV27	TRBJ2-7
CASSEDRNTEAFF	TRBV6-5	TRBJ1-1
CASTRGGPVMKAFF	TRBV21-1	TRBJ1-1
CSSTGGTGELFF	TRBV7-9	TRBJ2-2
CASSLGQGFTYEQYF	TRBV7-2	TRBJ2-7
CASSSGGQGATEQYF	TRBV4-3	TRBJ2-7
CASSVALQGTGNTIYF	TRBV9	TRBJ1-3